These 13 T cell receptor beta chains share one sample of origin, sequenced in a study of response to subunit inactivated influenza vaccine. TCRdb re-derived calls from the RT-PCR reads in MiXCR, one entry per CDR3 protein. The sample shows hundreds of thousands of distinct CDR3 sequences, approximately 15% of them seen only once. This specimen consisted of PBMCs from blood, obtained less than 15 days before vaccination. Source of these receptors: a man between 50 and 59 years old who received an inactivated influenza vaccine.

This clonotype has a count of ten or more. The V call is TRBV12-3 or TRBV12-4, the J call TRBJ2-3, with 10 bases aligning to TRBD2. V lost 7 bases to trimming and J lost 2 bases; unmatched junction nucleotides: 6. CDR3 size: 15 residues. The CDR3 DNA reads as TGTGCCAGCAACCTTGGGACTAGCGACACAGATACGCAGTATTTT. Translating gives CASNLGTSDTDTQYF.

The CDR3 region has the DNA TGCAGTGCTAATCCGCGCCGTACCTACGAGCAGTACTTC. Translating it yields CSANPRRTYEQYF. The chain couples TRBV20-1 to TRBJ2-7; D remains ambiguous. This CDR3 is built from 13 residues. V was trimmed by 4 bases and J by 2 bases, leaving 12 bases between them. Germline V CDR1 and CDR2: DFQATT, SNEGSKA (reference sequence).

This clonotype came up a few times. The genes are TRBV3-1 and TRBJ2-3; 8 positions agree with TRBD2. The V gene end was trimmed by 2 bases and the J gene end by 5 bases; junction bases not matched to a gene: 12. There are 17 residues in the CDR3. Germline V gene data show CDR1 as LGHDT and CDR2 as YNNKEL (reference sequence). The CDR3 region has the DNA TGTGCCAGCAGCCAAACCGCCGGGGGGGCCTGGGGAGATACGCAGTATTTT. It yields the protein CASSQTAGGAWGDTQYF.

V is TRBV12-2 and J is TRBJ1-5; the D call of TRBD1 is as the table states it, not checked on the DNA. TRBV12-2 is described as a pseudogene. CDR3 length equals 19 residues. The CDR3 region is CASRLAEESDNRFRQPQHF. CDR3 DNA: TGTGCAAGTCGCTTAGCGGAGGAATCCGACAACAGGTTCCGTCAGCCCCAGCATTTT.

This clonotype was detected only a few times. CDR3 in DNA: TGTGCCAGCAGCAGGCGGAGGGACAGGGGGCTGGATGAGCAGTTCTTC. This encodes CASSRRRDRGLDEQFF. This chain links TRBV7-9 with TRBJ2-1, with 12 bases fitting TRBD1. The CDR3 loop spans 16 amino acids. V lost 5 bases to trimming and J lost 8 bases; unmatched junction nucleotides: 10. Germline assignment: CDR1 SEHNR and CDR2 FQNEAQ (reference sequence).

The chain uses TRBV25-1 and TRBJ2-5, with 7 bases that match TRBD2. In germline, CDR1 is MGHDK, CDR2 SYGVNS. V shed 3 bases and J 4 bases; nucleotides not matched to a gene: 8. The CDR3 totals 15 residues. This chain's CDR3 is CASSDPRTSGETQYF. CDR3 nucleotides: TGTGCCAGCAGTGACCCTCGGACTAGTGGAGAGACCCAGTACTTC.

The chain uses TRBV12-3 or TRBV12-4 and TRBJ2-3; no definite D call. Trimming left V 1 base short and J 2 bases short, with 16 bases between. The CDR3 totals 17 residues. The chain's CDR3 is CASSLGLWGEATDTQYF. CDR3 DNA: TGTGCCAGCAGTTTAGGGTTGTGGGGTGAAGCCACAGATACGCAGTATTTT.

This clonotype appeared many times. CDR3 in DNA: TGTGCCAGCAGTTTCGGTAGGGCTAGCGGGAGAACAGATACGCAGTATTTT. It specifies CASSFGRASGRTDTQYF. The V call is TRBV12-3 or TRBV12-4, the J call TRBJ2-3, with TRBD2 identical over 10 bases. V lost 3 bases and J lost 3; bases outside the gene matches: 9. There are 17 residues in the CDR3.

The chain's CDR3 is CSALPTQYQETQYF. CDR3 nucleotides: TGCAGCGCCTTGCCCACACAGTACCAAGAGACCCAGTACTTC. The chain uses TRBV29-1 and TRBJ2-5; D not resolved. CDR3 length: 14 amino acids. Deletions cut 7 bases from V and 0 bases from J, with 15 bases between. CDR1 and CDR2 (germline): SQVTM, ANQGSEA.

The genes are TRBV29-1 and TRBJ2-7; D possibly corresponds to TRBD2 (6 bases). V was shortened by 5 bases and J by 6 bases, with 14 bases between the two germline ends. The germline CDR1 and CDR2 sequences are SQVTM and ANQGSEA. The CDR3 consists of 12 residues. In DNA form, the CDR3 reads TGCAGCGTTTACACGGGGGTCGGCGAGCAGTACTTC. Amino acids: CSVYTGVGEQYF.

The chain links TRBV7-9 to TRBJ2-3; no firm D call. Germline V gene sequence: CDR1 SEHNR, CDR2 FQNEAQ (reference sequence). The CDR3 spans 13 residues. V was shortened by 7 bases and J by 4 bases, with 12 bases between the two germline ends. CDR3 coding DNA: TGTGCCAGCATCTCCTCCCCCGCAGATACGCAGTATTTT. This gives the protein CASISSPADTQYF.

With respect to this clonotype: Just one base apart from a much larger clone, this may be a read error. CDR3 amino acids: CASSLSGRSNEKLFF. The CDR3 nucleotides are TGTGCCAGCAGCCTCTCAGGGCGGTCTAATGAAAAACTGTTTTTT. The rearrangement links TRBV12-3 or TRBV12-4 to TRBJ1-4; TRBD1 might be the D (5 bases). V was shortened by 6 bases and J by 3 bases, with 14 bases between the two germline ends. This CDR3 comprises 15 residues.

The chain uses TRBV28 and TRBJ2-7; D is unclear. Germline V gene lookup returns CDR1 MDHEN and CDR2 SYDVKM. This CDR3 region has 12 residues. V lost 2 bases and J 7 bases, leaving 9 bases between the germline ends. CDR3 loop: CASSLPPREQYF. As DNA, the CDR3 is TGTGCCAGCAGTTTACCCCCCCGGGAGCAGTACTTC.